These T cell receptor beta chains were read from a single sample in a study of cytomegalovirus exposure and HLA in healthy donors. The protocol was immunoSEQ multiplex PCR, while the TCRdb copy is restricted to in-frame clones and leaves out a portion. The repertoire includes approximately 160,000 clones, roughly 84% of them detected once, and less than 0.4% sits in the top ten. The sample consisted of PBMCs. All receptors come from a boy aged 2 to 10 in good health and CMV-seronegative. The CDR3 runs from the conserved cysteine through the conserved F or W. The order of the fields is V gene, clone size, J gene, CDR3 protein. Clone size, where shown, is once, few, many, or a class for clones that have expanded.

v_gene: TRBV6-1
abundance: NA
j_gene: TRBJ2-5
CDR3aa: CASSRGLVQETQYF

v_gene: TRBV15
abundance: NA
j_gene: TRBJ2-3
CDR3aa: CATTRLAGGFTSTDTQYF

v_gene: TRBV5-3
abundance: NA
j_gene: TRBJ2-7
CDR3aa: CARRAGTGGLYEQYF

v_gene: TRBV10-1
abundance: NA
j_gene: TRBJ1-1
CDR3aa: CASSESQRHTEAFF

v_gene: TRBV29-1
abundance: NA
j_gene: TRBJ2-1
CDR3aa: CSVTSLAGDGRVLSYNEQFF

v_gene: TRBV9
abundance: NA
j_gene: TRBJ1-1
CDR3aa: CASSVRENTEAFF

v_gene: TRBV19
abundance: NA
j_gene: TRBJ2-7
CDR3aa: CASSSDRTYEQYF

v_gene: TRBV2
abundance: once
j_gene: TRBJ1-2
CDR3aa: CASSDRGHGYTF

v_gene: TRBV18
abundance: NA
j_gene: TRBJ2-7
CDR3aa: CASTRTSEIYEQYF

v_gene: TRBV6-1
abundance: NA
j_gene: TRBJ2-1
CDR3aa: CASSESLAGGGNEQFF

v_gene: TRBV5-1
abundance: NA
j_gene: TRBJ2-5
CDR3aa: CASSRTSGEQETQYF

v_gene: TRBV5-6
abundance: few
j_gene: TRBJ1-2
CDR3aa: CASSSGNNYGYTF

v_gene: TRBV7-9
abundance: few
j_gene: TRBJ2-7
CDR3aa: CASVRGGLAGEQYF

v_gene: TRBV5-1
abundance: NA
j_gene: TRBJ1-2
CDR3aa: CASSFTGTGYGYTF

v_gene: TRBV6-6
abundance: NA
j_gene: TRBJ2-3
CDR3aa: CASGTGIDTQYF

v_gene: TRBV6-1
abundance: NA
j_gene: TRBJ1-1
CDR3aa: CASSAEQGATEAFF

v_gene: TRBV21-1
abundance: once
j_gene: TRBJ2-5
CDR3aa: CASSKERTSERRGETQYF

v_gene: TRBV27
abundance: NA
j_gene: TRBJ2-7
CDR3aa: CASSHYGTAHYEQYF

v_gene: TRBV4-2
abundance: NA
j_gene: TRBJ2-3
CDR3aa: CASTPTLTDTQYF

v_gene: TRBV28
abundance: NA
j_gene: TRBJ1-5
CDR3aa: CASSLPLDSFNQPQHF

v_gene: TRBV6-5
abundance: NA
j_gene: TRBJ1-1
CDR3aa: CASGWDRNTEAFF

v_gene: TRBV4-1
abundance: NA
j_gene: TRBJ2-7
CDR3aa: CASSQVGTPTSYEQYF

v_gene: TRBV6-1
abundance: NA
j_gene: TRBJ1-2
CDR3aa: CASREGDINYGYTF

v_gene: TRBV6-1
abundance: NA
j_gene: TRBJ1-5
CDR3aa: CASSDWTGSNQPQHF